These 27 T cell receptor beta chains came from one sample sequenced in a study of spatial heterogeneity in lung cancer. This sample's time point: blood at routine non-recurrence follow-up after resection. One entry per CDR3 protein results from TCRdb running MiXCR on the 5' RACE reads. Of about 70,000 distinct CDR3 sequences listed, about 9.5% are singletons. The sequences come from PBMCs, collected at follow-up. The receptor set was obtained from a female donor with early-stage non-small cell lung cancer.

This clonotype has a count of ten or more. This rearrangement joins TRBV28 to TRBJ1-1; TRBD1 agrees at 7 bases. Looked up from germline, CDR1 is MDHEN and CDR2 is SYDVKM. CDR3 length: 15 residues. V dropped 2 bases and J dropped 6; count of bases not matched to a gene: 9. The CDR3 is CASSLHEGAFSEAFF. CDR3 nucleotides: TGTGCCAGCAGTTTACACGAGGGGGCTTTCTCTGAAGCTTTCTTT.

This clonotype was seen only a few times. V gene TRBV12-3 or TRBV12-4 combines with J gene TRBJ2-3, with a weak D call TRBD1 (5 bases). The CDR3 is 14 residues long. Trimming removed 3 bases at V and 1 base at J, with 8 bases between. The CDR3 sequence: CASSFAGRTDTQYF. Here the CDR3 DNA reads TGTGCCAGCAGTTTTGCAGGGCGCACAGATACGCAGTATTTT.

This clonotype was seen repeatedly, ten times or more. The rearrangement uses TRBV10-3 and TRBJ1-1; the D is unclear. Germline lookup yields CDR1 ENHRY and CDR2 SYGVKD. V lost 3 bases to trimming and J lost 3 bases, with 11 bases between them. The CDR3 loop spans 14 amino acids. CDR3 loop: CAISEQREYTEAFF. CDR3 DNA sequence: TGTGCCATCAGTGAACAGAGGGAGTACACTGAAGCTTTCTTT.

The V call is TRBV2, the J call TRBJ1-5; tentatively, D is TRBD1 (5 bases). The CDR3 contains 13 residues. Trimming left V 7 bases short and J 5 bases short, with 12 bases between. Germline V gives CDR1 SNHLY, CDR2 FYNNEI. CDR3 sequence (DNA): TGTGCCAGCACGGGAGGGGCTTATCAGCCCCAGCATTTT. Its translation: CASTGGAYQPQHF.

This clonotype has ten or more counts. The rearrangement uses TRBV7-9 and TRBJ2-3; TRBD1 matches 7 bases. This CDR3 is built from 15 residues. After removal of 8 bases from V and 2 bases from J, the junction contained 10 bases not matched to a gene. Per the germline V gene, CDR1 is SEHNR and CDR2 is FQNEAQ (reference sequence). The CDR3 coding sequence is TGTGCCAGCTTTTTTCCGGGACAGCCCACAGATACGCAGTATTTT. Its protein product is CASFFPGQPTDTQYF.

Many counts were recorded for this clonotype. The genes are TRBV29-1 and TRBJ2-3, with 12 bases fitting TRBD2. The germline gives CDR1 SQVTM, CDR2 ANQGSEA. The length of the CDR3 is 17 residues. The J segment lost 0 bases and the V segment lost 6 bases, leaving 10 bases of the junction unmatched. The CDR3 sequence: CSVGLAGRVISTDTQYF. CDR3 bases: TGCAGCGTCGGACTAGCGGGGAGGGTTATTAGCACAGATACGCAGTATTTT.

The chain couples TRBV20-1 to TRBJ2-7; 13 nucleotides agree with TRBD2. The CDR3 consists of 14 residues. The germline V gene encodes CDR1 DFQATT and CDR2 SNEGSKA (reference sequence). With V trimmed by 3 bases and J by 7 bases, 6 bases remained unmatched. The CDR3 spells CSASRTSGRGEQYF. The CDR3 DNA follows: TGCAGTGCTAGCAGGACTAGCGGGAGAGGTGAGCAGTACTTC.

This clonotype occurred a few times. The chain has TRBV10-3 and TRBJ2-3; TRBD2 matches at 8 bases. Germline CDR1 is ENHRY and CDR2 is SYGVKD. The CDR3 runs 16 residues. The junction had 5 bases not matched to a gene; V was cut back by 3 bases and J by 0 bases. DNA of the CDR3: TGTGCCATCAGTGATGATAGCGGGGTTAGCACAGATACGCAGTATTTT. It is translated as CAISDDSGVSTDTQYF.

Many counts were recorded for this clonotype. The V call is TRBV28, the J call TRBJ2-5, with 12 bases identical to TRBD1. Germline CDR1 reads MDHEN; CDR2 reads SYDVKM. Trimming cost V 6 bases and J 5 bases; bases outside gene matches: 7. The length of the CDR3 is 15 residues. This CDR3 reads CASRSRDRGPETQYF. CDR3 nucleotides: TGTGCCAGCAGATCGAGGGACAGGGGGCCGGAGACCCAGTACTTC.

This clonotype occurred many times. The rearrangement links TRBV5-1 to TRBJ1-2, with D perhaps TRBD1 (6 bases). With 4 bases removed from V and 3 bases from J, the gap between germline ends came to 10 bases. This CDR3 is 13 amino acids long. Germline-derived CDR1 and CDR2 are SGHRS and YFSETQ. For the CDR3, the DNA is TGCGCCAGCAGCACTCGGACAGACTATGGCTACACCTTC. Translated, it gives CASSTRTDYGYTF.

This clonotype was seen more than once but under ten times. The rearrangement joins TRBV5-1 to TRBJ2-7; D is undetermined. Germline loops: CDR1 SGHRS, CDR2 YFSETQ. V lost 1 base and J lost 5, with 22 bases in between. This CDR3 spans 17 amino acids. CDR3 residues: CASSLQPRVDMVHEQYF. The CDR3 bases are TGCGCCAGCAGCTTGCAACCTAGGGTGGATATGGTCCACGAGCAGTACTTC. The complete variable domain, with remaining parts taken from reference TRBV5-1 and TRBJ2-7, reads KAGVTQTPRYLIKTRGQQVTLSCSPISGHRSVSWYQQTPGQGLQFLFEYFSETQRNKGNFPGRFSGRQFSNSRSEMNVSTLELGDSALYLCASSLQPRVDMVHEQYFGPGTRLTVT.

About this clonotype itself: A single base separates this from a much larger clone, so it may be a read error. The chain employs TRBV11-2 and TRBJ2-7; 7 bases fit TRBD1. With V trimmed by 4 bases and J by 3 bases, 9 bases remained unmatched. Per germline, CDR1 SGHAT and CDR2 FQNNGV. CDR3 length: 15 amino acids. The CDR3 sequence is CASSSQEQGYYEQYF. The CDR3 DNA is TGTGCCAGCAGCTCTCAGGAACAGGGGTACTACGAGCAGTACTTC.

This clonotype was seen a few times. The CDR3 DNA sequence: TGTGCCAGCAGCTCAACTCGGGGGGACACTGAAGCTTTCTTT. Translated, it gives CASSSTRGDTEAFF. V and J are TRBV5-4 and TRBJ1-1; tentative D call: TRBD1 (5 bases). Between the trimmed V and J ends, which lost 3 bases and 3 bases, there was a span of 12 bases. The length of the CDR3 is 14 residues. Germline assignment: CDR1 SGHNT and CDR2 YYREEE (reference sequence).

This clonotype was seen ten or more times. The V call is TRBV5-1, the J call TRBJ2-7, with 7 bases matching TRBD1. The CDR3 is made up of 16 amino acids. V lost 4 bases to trimming and J lost 0 bases; unmatched junction nucleotides: 10. CDR1 and CDR2 (germline): SGHRS, YFSETQ. CDR3 nucleotide sequence: TGCGCCAGCAGCCCCCCGGGACAGTCAAGCTCCTACGAGCAGTACTTC. This translates into CASSPPGQSSSYEQYF.

This clonotype has at least ten counts. V gene TRBV7-3 combines with J gene TRBJ2-7; 11 nucleotides line up with TRBD2. The CDR3 runs to 13 residues. Germline lookup yields CDR1 SGHTA and CDR2 FQGTGA. With V trimmed by 2 bases and J by 7 bases, 1 base remained unmatched. The CDR3 nucleotides are TGTGCCAGCAGCTTAGGACTAGCGGGTGAGCAGTACTTC. Protein: CASSLGLAGEQYF.

This clonotype was found many times. The chain has TRBV5-1 and TRBJ2-7; perhaps TRBD1 as D (6 bases). V was cut by 3 bases and J by 1 base, with 14 bases left in between. Germline CDR1 reads SGHRS; CDR2 reads YFSETQ. CDR3 size: 15 residues. The CDR3 region is CASSSHPDRSYEQYF. In DNA form, the CDR3 reads TGCGCCAGCAGCTCCCACCCAGACAGGTCCTACGAGCAGTACTTC.

This clonotype turned up a few times. The V gene is TRBV7-2, the J gene TRBJ1-1; TRBD1 aligns across 9 bases. Germline CDR1 reads SGHTA; CDR2 reads FQGNSA. V lost 1 base to trimming and J lost 10 bases; unmatched junction nucleotides: 1. The CDR3 spans 12 residues. CDR3 sequence: CASSLDRGRAFF. The CDR3 nucleotides read TGTGCCAGCAGCTTAGACAGGGGGCGAGCTTTCTTT.

V and J are TRBV7-9 and TRBJ2-1; no clear D gene. Trimming pared 5 bases from V and 12 bases from J, leaving 14 bases between. The CDR3 consists of 12 residues. The germline gives CDR1 SEHNR, CDR2 FQNEAQ (reference sequence). The CDR3: CASSIQGPLQFF. Here the CDR3 DNA reads TGTGCCAGCAGCATACAAGGACCCCTGCAGTTCTTC.

This clonotype was found many times. The chain employs TRBV18 and TRBJ2-7; 8 bases match TRBD1. Germline values: CDR1 KGHSH, CDR2 LQKENI. After removal of 4 bases from V and 3 bases from J, the junction contained 8 bases not matched to a gene. The CDR3 has 15 residues. For the CDR3, the DNA is TGTGCCAGCTCACACACGGGACAGGCCAGCTACGAGCAGTACTTC. Translated, it gives CASSHTGQASYEQYF.

The sample holds many counts of this clonotype. The V gene is TRBV18, the J gene TRBJ1-2; D possibly corresponds to TRBD1 (5 bases). Trimming stripped 3 bases from V and 6 bases from J, with 14 bases between. Germline CDR1 is KGHSH and CDR2 is LQKENI. The CDR3 covers 14 residues. The CDR3 protein is CASSPAETADGYTF. As DNA, the CDR3 is TGTGCCAGCTCACCCGCCGAGACAGCTGATGGCTACACCTTC.

This clonotype was recorded at least ten times. The chain employs TRBV19 and TRBJ2-3; either TRBD1 or TRBD2 may supply D (5 bases each). Trimming shortened V by 4 bases and J by 3 bases, and 8 bases separated the two germline ends. The length of the CDR3 is 13 residues. Germline CDR1 and CDR2: LNHDA and SQIVND (reference sequence). CDR3 DNA sequence: TGTGCCAGTAGTAATTGGGGGACAGATACGCAGTATTTT. Its protein is CASSNWGTDTQYF.

The V gene is TRBV5-1, the J gene TRBJ2-7, with 10 positions matching TRBD1. CDR1 SGHRS and CDR2 YFSETQ come from the germline V gene. V shed 4 bases, J shed 3 bases, and the junction held 7 bases outside the gene matches. The CDR3 loop spans 15 amino acids. The CDR3 nucleotides read TGCGCCAGCAGCCCCGGGACAGGGGATGGCTACGAGCAGTACTTC. It yields the protein CASSPGTGDGYEQYF.

Details on this clonotype: A much larger clone lies one base from this, so it may be a read error. The chain couples TRBV18 to TRBJ1-1, with D possibly matching TRBD1 (5 bases). CDR1 is KGHSH and CDR2 is LQKENI in the germline V gene. There are 16 residues in the CDR3. Written as DNA, the CDR3 is TGTGTCAGCTCATCAGGAACGACAGCCCTGAACACTGAAGCTTTCTTT. It specifies CVSSSGTTALNTEAFF. The full variable domain, its missing parts supplied by reference TRBV18 and TRBJ1-1, is NAGVMQNPRHLVRRRGQEARLRCSPMKGHSHVYWYRQLPEEGLKFMVYLQKENIIDESGMPKERFSAEFPKEGPSILRIQQVVRGDSAAYFCVSSSGTTALNTEAFFGQGTRLTVV.

In its sample, this clonotype was seen many times. The V gene is TRBV12-3 or TRBV12-4, the J gene TRBJ2-2; 11 bases fit TRBD2. Germline trimming cut 5 bases from V and 5 bases from J; bases unmatched to any gene: 7. The CDR3 is 16 residues long. CDR3 loop: CASSMTSGIGTGELFF. CDR3 coding DNA: TGTGCCAGCAGTATGACTAGCGGGATAGGAACCGGGGAGCTGTTTTTT.

This clonotype was counted at least ten times. V usage is TRBV6-5 and J usage is TRBJ2-5, with D possibly matching TRBD2 (5 bases). Per the germline V gene, CDR1 is MNHEY and CDR2 is SVGAGI. The V and J ends lost 4 bases and 7 bases respectively, with 10 bases between them. The CDR3 length is 12 residues. CDR3 sequence: CASSLSRGTQYF. The CDR3 nucleotides read TGTGCCAGCAGTTTGTCACGGGGGACCCAGTACTTC.

V and J are TRBV7-6 and TRBJ2-2; 7 bases match TRBD1. The trim removed 5 bases at V and 2 bases at J, leaving 8 bases unmatched. The germline V gene encodes CDR1 SGHVS and CDR2 FNYEAQ. The CDR3 loop spans 16 amino acids. As DNA, the CDR3 is TGTGCCAGCAGCATAACGAACAGGGGAAACACCGGGGAGCTGTTTTTT. It codes for CASSITNRGNTGELFF.

Many counts were recorded for this clonotype. The chain employs TRBV20-1 and TRBJ2-1; possibly TRBD2 for D (6 bases). CDR3 length: 15 amino acids. The V end was cut by 6 bases, the J end by 3 bases, with 18 bases between. CDR1 is DFQATT, CDR2 SNEGSKA, per germline (reference sequence). Written as DNA, the CDR3 is TGCAGTGCCCTCACCGGGAGAGAGTACTACAATGAGCAGTTCTTC. It codes for CSALTGREYYNEQFF.